What follows are 5 T cell receptor beta chains derived from one specimen sequenced in a study of T cell responses to AZD1222 COVID-19 vaccine. Assay used: immunoSEQ multiplex PCR; TCRdb lists only in-frame clones, some missing. The sample has over 100,000 clones, approximately 90% seen once. Material: peripheral blood, obtained on day 0 of AZD1222 vaccination. The source is an adult in good health.

V and J are TRBV4-2 and TRBJ2-3; D is uncertain. Trimming stripped 2 bases from V and 3 bases from J, with 9 bases between. Germline values: CDR1 LGHNA, CDR2 YNFKEQ. The CDR3 length is 14 residues. CDR3 bases: TGTGCCAGCAGCCAAACAACGGATACAGATACGCAGTATTTT. Its translation is CASSQTTDTDTQYF.

V is TRBV27 and J is TRBJ1-5; 9 positions agree with TRBD1. Trimming took 6 bases from V and 7 from J; bases not matched to a gene: 10. Germline V gene sequence: CDR1 MNHEY, CDR2 SMNVEV (reference sequence). The length of the CDR3 is 15 residues. In DNA form, the CDR3 reads TGTGCCAGCAGCCCCCGGGACAGGGTTCACCAGCCCCAGCATTTT. Translation: CASSPRDRVHQPQHF.

This chain uses TRBV28 with TRBJ2-7; D is perhaps TRBD1 or TRBD2 (6 bases each). Germline V gives CDR1 MDHEN, CDR2 SYDVKM. The length of the CDR3 is 15 residues. Deletions cut 6 bases from V and 7 bases from J, with 22 bases between. The CDR3 loop reads CASSSRRGAEGEQYF. CDR3 bases: TGTGCCAGCAGCTCCCGGAGGGGGGCCGAGGGTGAGCAGTACTTC.

This chain joins TRBV18 and TRBJ1-2, with 9 bases fitting TRBD1. This CDR3 is 13 amino acids long. The germline V gene has CDR1 KGHSH and CDR2 LQKENI. Germline trimming cut 3 bases from V and 8 bases from J; bases unmatched to any gene: 4. The CDR3 DNA reads as TGTGCCAGCTCACCCGACAGGGGGAGCGGCTACACCTTC. Protein sequence: CASSPDRGSGYTF.

This chain connects TRBV11-1 to TRBJ1-5, with D maybe TRBD1 (5 bases). Germline-derived CDR1 and CDR2 are SGHAT and FQDESV (reference sequence). CDR3 length: 13 amino acids. Between the trimmed V and J ends, which lost 2 bases and 7 bases, there was a span of 9 bases. The CDR3 loop is CASSLTKGQPQHF. DNA of the CDR3: TGTGCCAGCAGCTTAACCAAGGGGCAGCCCCAGCATTTT. Full variable domain (missing parts from reference TRBV11-1 and TRBJ1-5): EAEVAQSPRYKITEKSQAVAFWCDPISGHATLYWYRQILGQGPELLVQFQDESVVDDSQLPKDRFSAERLKGVDSTLKIQPAELGDSAMYLCASSLTKGQPQHFGDGTRLSIL.